This section outlines one TCR beta chain sequence together with its context. The antigen remains undetermined. MiXCR, applied by TCRdb to the RT-PCR reads, yields one record per CDR3 protein. This table has fewer than 700,000 distinct CDR3 sequences, 10% to 15% appearing once. V was clipped by 5 bases and J by 4 bases, with 12 bases between them. CDR3 length: 14 residues. Germline-derived CDR1 and CDR2 are LNHDA and SQIVND (reference sequence). These data come from a study of response to subunit inactivated influenza vaccine. Study findings and constraints: Each seasonal influenza vaccination, the authors suggested, recruits few new T cells.

Sequences were derived from PBMCs from blood, sampled 40 to 50 days after vaccination. The TCR originated in a man in his fifties who received an inactivated influenza vaccine. The J gene is TRBJ1-3, the V gene TRBV19; tentatively, D is TRBD1 (5 bases). The CDR3 nucleotides read TGTGCCAGTAGTCGGGGGTCTACGGGAAACACCATATATTTT. Translation: CASSRGSTGNTIYF.